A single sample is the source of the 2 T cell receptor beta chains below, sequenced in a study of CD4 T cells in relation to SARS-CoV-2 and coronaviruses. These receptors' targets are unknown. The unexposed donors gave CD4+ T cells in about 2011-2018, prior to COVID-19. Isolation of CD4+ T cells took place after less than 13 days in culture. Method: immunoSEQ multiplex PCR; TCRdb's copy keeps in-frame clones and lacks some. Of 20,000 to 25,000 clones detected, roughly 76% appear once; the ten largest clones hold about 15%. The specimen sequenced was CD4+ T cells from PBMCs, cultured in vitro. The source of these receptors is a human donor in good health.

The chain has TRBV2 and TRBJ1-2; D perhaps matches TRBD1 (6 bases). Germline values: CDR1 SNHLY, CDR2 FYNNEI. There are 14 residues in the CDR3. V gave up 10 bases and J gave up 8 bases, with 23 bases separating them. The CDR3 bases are TGTGCCACCCACCGTTTGGTCAGGGGTGAAGGCTACACCTTC. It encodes CATHRLVRGEGYTF.

In nucleotides, the CDR3 is TGTGCCAGCAGCCCGACAGGGACCAATGAAAAACTGTTTTTT. Translated: CASSPTGTNEKLFF. This chain connects TRBV6-5 to TRBJ1-4; 7 bases agree with TRBD1. The germline CDR1 and CDR2 sequences are MNHEY and SVGAGI. This CDR3 is built from 14 residues. After removal of 6 bases from V and 5 bases from J, the junction contained 6 bases not matched to a gene.